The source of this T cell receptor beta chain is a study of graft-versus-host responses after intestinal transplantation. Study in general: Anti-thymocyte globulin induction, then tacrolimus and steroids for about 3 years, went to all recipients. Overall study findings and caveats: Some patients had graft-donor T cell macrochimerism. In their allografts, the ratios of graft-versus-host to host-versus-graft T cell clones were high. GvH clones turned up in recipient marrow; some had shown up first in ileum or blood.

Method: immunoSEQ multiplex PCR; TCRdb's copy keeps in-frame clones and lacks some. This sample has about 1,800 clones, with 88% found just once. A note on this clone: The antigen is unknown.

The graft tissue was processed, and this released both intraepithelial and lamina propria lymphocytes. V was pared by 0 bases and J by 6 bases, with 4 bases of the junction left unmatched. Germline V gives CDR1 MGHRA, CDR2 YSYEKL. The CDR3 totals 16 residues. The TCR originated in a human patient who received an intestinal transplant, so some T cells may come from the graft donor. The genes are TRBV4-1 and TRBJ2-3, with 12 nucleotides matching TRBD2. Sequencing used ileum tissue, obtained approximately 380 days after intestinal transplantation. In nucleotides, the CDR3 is TGCGCCAGCAGCCAAGATCTAGCGGGAGGGCCCGATACGCAGTATTTT. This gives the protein CASSQDLAGGPDTQYF.